The clone carrying this TCR beta chain was picked up a small number of times. The antigen is undetermined. Germline assignment: CDR1 MDHEN and CDR2 SYDVKM. CDR3 length: 16 residues. V was clipped by 2 bases and J by 13 bases, with 23 bases between them. Overall study results and limits: The larger-cohort validation was restricted to a single TCR beta V-J rearrangement rather than whole repertoires. Tumor memory CD4+ T cell TCR gene usage clustered with blood and lymph node memory CD4+ cells and lymph node naive CD4+ cells.

MiXCR, applied by TCRdb to the 5' RACE reads, yields one record per CDR3 protein. The data show over 55,000 distinct CDR3 sequences, with roughly 30% seen just once and approximately 2.2% held by the top ten. The genes are TRBV28 and TRBJ1-4; a possible D gene is TRBD1 (5 bases). The sequenced sample consisted of tumor-infiltrating naive CD4+ T cells sorted from the breast tumor. Subset specified: naive CD4+ T cells, CD4+CD45RA+CD25-. This clonotype originated in a female donor with breast cancer. The CDR3 sequence: CASSLLGVDPLGVLFF. DNA of the CDR3: TGTGCCAGCAGTTTACTGGGTGTGGACCCCTTGGGGGTACTGTTTTTT.